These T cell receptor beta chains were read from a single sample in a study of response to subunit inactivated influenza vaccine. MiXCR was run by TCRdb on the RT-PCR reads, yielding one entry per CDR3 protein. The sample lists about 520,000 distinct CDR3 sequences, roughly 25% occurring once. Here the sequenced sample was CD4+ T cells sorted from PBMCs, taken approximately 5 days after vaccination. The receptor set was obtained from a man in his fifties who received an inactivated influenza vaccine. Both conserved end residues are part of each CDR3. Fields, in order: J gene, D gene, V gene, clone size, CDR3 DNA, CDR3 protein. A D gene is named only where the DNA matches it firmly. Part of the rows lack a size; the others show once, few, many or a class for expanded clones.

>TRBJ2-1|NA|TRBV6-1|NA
TGTGCCAGCAGTGAACGTTGGAGCTCCGGGGGTGATGAGCAGTTCTTC
CASSERWSSGGDEQFF
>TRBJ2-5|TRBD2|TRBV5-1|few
TGCGCCAGCAGCACGGGCGGGGGAGAGACCCAGTACTTC
CASSTGGGETQYF
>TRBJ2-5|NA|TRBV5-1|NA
TGCGCCAGCAGCTTGGACCCACAACAAGAGACCCAGTACTTC
CASSLDPQQETQYF
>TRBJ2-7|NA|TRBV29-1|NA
TGCAGCGTGATCGAGAGCTCCTACGAGCAGTACTTC
CSVIESSYEQYF
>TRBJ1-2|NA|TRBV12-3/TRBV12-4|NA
TGTGCCAGCAGTTTCCAAGGGGCGGCCTATGGCTACACCTTC
CASSFQGAAYGYTF
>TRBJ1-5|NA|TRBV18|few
TGTGCCAGCTCACGACCGAATCAGCCCCAGCATTTT
CASSRPNQPQHF
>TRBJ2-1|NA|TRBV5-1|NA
TGCGCCAGCAGACTTAATACCAATGAGCAGTTCTTC
CASRLNTNEQFF
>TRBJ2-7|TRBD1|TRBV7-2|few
TGTGCCAGCAGCGGGGGACAGGGTGAGCAGTACTTC
CASSGGQGEQYF
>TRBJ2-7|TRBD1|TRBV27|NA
TGTGCCAGCAGTTGGATCGCCGGACAGGGAAGCGAGCAGTACTTC
CASSWIAGQGSEQYF
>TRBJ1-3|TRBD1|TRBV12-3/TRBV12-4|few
TGTGCCAGCAGTTTACGGACAGGTGCTGGAAACACCATATATTTT
CASSLRTGAGNTIYF
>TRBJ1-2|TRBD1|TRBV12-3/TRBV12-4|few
TGTGCCAGCAGTGGACCGACAGGGGCGAGAGGCTACACCTTC
CASSGPTGARGYTF
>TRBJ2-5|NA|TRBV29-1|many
TGCAGCGTTGAACTGGCAATTAATCAAGAGACCCAGTACTTC
CSVELAINQETQYF